These 29 T cell receptor beta chains were sequenced from one sample in a study of OX40 agonist ivuxolimab in advanced cancers. Here immunoSEQ multiplex PCR was the method, and the copy in TCRdb shows in-frame clones only, minus some. This sample has about 80,000 clones, with more than 80% found just once. The material was CD4+ or CD8+ T cells sorted from blood, obtained in a trial of the OX40 agonist ivuxolimab. These receptors were taken from an adult with an advanced solid tumor such as melanoma, head and neck, liver or kidney cancer.

This clone has only one observation. The CDR3 here is CASSSRQGGYVFGYTF. CDR3 nucleotides: TGTGCCAGCAGTTCTCGACAGGGCGGTTATGTTTTTGGCTACACCTTC. V gene TRBV6-6 combines with J gene TRBJ1-2; TRBD1 matches 7 bases. This CDR3 has 16 amino acids. Germline V gene data show CDR1 as MNHNY and CDR2 as SVGAGI (reference sequence). The junction had 15 bases not matched to a gene; V was cut back by 4 bases and J by 7 bases.

In its sample, this clone was seen once. The chain is built from TRBV28 and TRBJ1-6, with TRBD1 matching 10 bases. The CDR3 is made up of 17 amino acids. V lost 5 bases, J lost 7 bases, and 11 bases stayed unmatched. Germline lookup yields CDR1 MDHEN and CDR2 SYDVKM. CDR3: CASSPTGQGGKNSPLHF. In DNA form, the CDR3 reads TGTGCCAGCAGTCCTACTGGACAGGGGGGGAAGAATTCACCCCTCCACTTT.

The chain combines TRBV4-3 with TRBJ2-3; D gene uncertain. V lost 3 bases to trimming and J lost 6 bases, with 13 bases between them. CDR3 length equals 14 residues. The germline CDR1 and CDR2 sequences are LGHNA and YSLEER. CDR3 in DNA: TGCGCCAGCAGCCAGGGTGGAATCCGGGATACGCAGTATTTT. Protein product: CASSQGGIRDTQYF.

V is TRBV7-3 and J is TRBJ2-3; TRBD2 agrees at 9 bases. There are 16 residues in the CDR3. Germline CDR1 SGHTA, CDR2 FQGTGA. J gave up 2 bases and V 6 bases, and 9 bases lay outside the gene matches. CDR3 in DNA: TGTGCCAGCAGAGGTAGCGGGAGTGATATCACAGATACGCAGTATTTT. It is translated as CASRGSGSDITDTQYF.

The chain carries TRBV7-2 and TRBJ2-3; 10 positions agree with TRBD2. The CDR3 consists of 17 residues. Germline CDR1 SGHTA, CDR2 FQGNSA. Losses at the gene ends were 3 bases for V and 5 bases for J; bases not matched to a gene: 11. CDR3 nucleotide sequence: TGTGCCAGCAGCTTCGCCCCTAGCGGGAGTTTGAGAGATACGCAGTATTTT. Translating gives CASSFAPSGSLRDTQYF.

This rearrangement joins TRBV10-3 to TRBJ2-7; tentatively, D is TRBD2 (6 bases). Per the germline V gene, CDR1 is ENHRY and CDR2 is SYGVKD. V lost 9 bases to trimming and J lost 0 bases, with 9 bases between them. The CDR3 is made up of 12 amino acids. CDR3 region: CAISSDSYEQYF. CDR3 DNA sequence: TGTGCCATTTCTAGCGACTCCTACGAGCAGTACTTC.

The chain has TRBV20-1 and TRBJ2-5; D not resolved. This CDR3 has 11 amino acids. Germline V gene lookup returns CDR1 DFQATT and CDR2 SNEGSKA (reference sequence). The V gene lost 6 bases and the J gene lost 5 bases, with 10 bases spanning the gap. The CDR3 here is CSAIRQETQYF. CDR3 sequence (DNA): TGCAGTGCCATACGCCAGGAGACCCAGTACTTC.

The chain links TRBV7-3 to TRBJ2-1, with TRBD2 matching 12 bases. Trimming removed 5 bases from V and 8 bases from J; junction bases left unmatched: 7. The CDR3 is made up of 15 amino acids. The germline gives CDR1 SGHTA, CDR2 FQGTGA. CDR3 DNA: TGTGCCAGCAGCCACCGACTAGCGGGAGTGGATGAGCAGTTCTTC. Translation gives CASSHRLAGVDEQFF.

The chain employs TRBV28 and TRBJ2-1, with D maybe TRBD2 (5 bases). Germline CDR1 and CDR2: MDHEN and SYDVKM. CDR3 length equals 14 residues. Trimming pared 1 base from V and 7 bases from J, leaving 11 bases between. CDR3: CASSLYGKWNEQFF. The DNA of the CDR3 is TGTGCCAGCAGTTTATACGGGAAGTGGAATGAGCAGTTCTTC.

This clone was detected once. The chain has TRBV27 and TRBJ2-2; D possibly corresponds to TRBD2 (5 bases). V was shortened by 3 bases and J by 1 base, with 6 bases between the two germline ends. CDR1 MNHEY and CDR2 SMNVEV come from the germline V gene (reference sequence). The CDR3 has 14 residues. The CDR3, as DNA: TGTGCCAGCAGTTTGGGGAGGAACACCGGGGAGCTGTTTTTT. It is translated as CASSLGRNTGELFF.

The V gene is TRBV7-3, the J gene TRBJ2-2, with TRBD1 matching over 9 bases. V was clipped by 6 bases and J by 7 bases; unmatched bases: 12. The CDR3 loop spans 16 amino acids. The germline gives CDR1 SGHTA, CDR2 FQGTGA. DNA for the CDR3: TGTGCCAGCAGACACACACAGGGGGCGCAATTCGGGGAGCTGTTTTTT. Translated: CASRHTQGAQFGELFF.

The V and J genes are TRBV4-1 and TRBJ2-2; TRBD2 matches at 9 bases. V dropped 2 bases and J dropped 4; count of bases not matched to a gene: 8. Germline V gene lookup returns CDR1 MGHRA and CDR2 YSYEKL. This CDR3 has 17 amino acids. Here the CDR3 reads CASSQLPSGASTGELFF. CDR3 DNA sequence: TGCGCCAGCAGCCAATTGCCTAGCGGGGCGAGCACCGGGGAGCTGTTTTTT.

V is TRBV5-1 and J is TRBJ2-2; D gene ambiguous. The germline V gene has CDR1 SGHRS and CDR2 YFSETQ. The CDR3 is 14 residues long. Deletions cut 1 base from V and 1 base from J, with 5 bases between. For the CDR3, the DNA is TGCGCCAGCAGCTTGCTTTTGAACACCGGGGAGCTGTTTTTT. It specifies CASSLLLNTGELFF.

The gene calls are TRBV4-3 and TRBJ2-5; 11 bases fit TRBD1. The J call may be wrong; the DNA end is better matched by TRBJ2-7. CDR3 length: 14 residues. Germline loops: CDR1 LGHNA, CDR2 YSLEER. The CDR3 loop reads CASSQEGQGGEQYF. For the CDR3, the DNA is TGCGCCAGCAGCCAAGAGGGACAGGGGGGCGAGCAGTACTTC.

This sequence joins TRBV6-5 and TRBJ1-3; no clear D gene. CDR1 MNHEY and CDR2 SVGAGI come from the germline V gene. This CDR3 has 15 amino acids. The V end lost 6 bases, the J end lost 0 bases, and 12 bases lay between the germline ends. CDR3 loop: CASSLNADSGNTIYF. CDR3 nucleotide sequence: TGTGCCAGCAGCCTTAACGCAGACTCTGGAAACACCATATATTTT.

V usage is TRBV19 and J usage is TRBJ2-4; 7 bases agree with TRBD2. CDR1 and CDR2 (germline): LNHDA, SQIVND (reference sequence). The CDR3 covers 16 residues. The V gene end was trimmed by 3 bases and the J gene end by 2 bases; junction bases not matched to a gene: 7. This CDR3 reads CASSIYSGGTKNIQYF. CDR3 DNA sequence: TGTGCCAGTAGTATCTATTCGGGGGGAACCAAAAACATTCAGTACTTC.

CDR3 nucleotides: TGTGCCTGGAGTACGGGTGACAGGGTGGGAGGCTACACCTTC. Protein: CAWSTGDRVGGYTF. The chain joins TRBV30 to TRBJ1-2, with 7 bases matching TRBD1. The CDR3 contains 14 residues. Germline CDR1 is GTSNPN and CDR2 is SVGIG (reference sequence). V shed 2 bases, J shed 8 bases, and the junction held 11 bases outside the gene matches.

The J gene is TRBJ2-5, the V gene TRBV7-9; D is uncertain. CDR1 and CDR2 (germline): SEHNR, FQNEAQ (reference sequence). V was clipped by 0 bases and J by 4 bases, with 3 bases between them. This CDR3 has 12 amino acids. The CDR3 loop is CASSLASETQYF. CDR3 nucleotides: TGTGCCAGCAGCTTAGCGTCAGAGACCCAGTACTTC. Complete variable domain (other parts from reference TRBV7-9 and TRBJ2-5): DTGVSQNPRHKITKRGQNVTFRCDPISEHNRLYWYRQTLGQGPEFLTYFQNEAQLEKSRLLSDRFSAERPKGSFSTLEIQRTEQGDSAMYLCASSLASETQYFGPGTRLLVL.

V gene TRBV18 combines with J gene TRBJ1-3, with 11 bases lining up with TRBD1. Trimming at V came to 6 bases and at J to 2 bases, leaving 3 bases not matched to a gene. CDR1 is KGHSH, CDR2 LQKENI, per germline. This CDR3 contains 15 residues. The CDR3 region is CASSQDRGPGNTIYF. DNA of the CDR3: TGTGCCAGCTCGCAGGACAGGGGGCCTGGAAACACCATATATTTT.

This chain uses TRBV6-5 with TRBJ2-1, with 9 positions matching TRBD2. V shed 0 bases, J shed 5 bases, and the junction held 5 bases outside the gene matches. The CDR3 has 16 residues. The V gene's germline CDR1 is MNHEY and CDR2 SVGAGI. Written as DNA, the CDR3 is TGTGCCAGCAGTTACTCGGGGCTAGCGGGAAACAATGAGCAGTTCTTC. Translated, it gives CASSYSGLAGNNEQFF.

The CDR3 region is CASRMGRRDRTDTQYF. The CDR3 DNA reads as TGTGCCAGCAGAATGGGGCGGCGGGACCGCACAGATACGCAGTATTTT. The chain carries TRBV7-2 and TRBJ2-3; a weak D match, TRBD2 (6 bases). Germline assignment: CDR1 SGHTA and CDR2 FQGNSA. V dropped 6 bases and J dropped 1 base, with 17 bases sitting between them. The CDR3 has 16 residues.

This chain uses TRBV28 with TRBJ1-2, with D unresolved. Germline V gene sequence: CDR1 MDHEN, CDR2 SYDVKM. This CDR3 is 15 amino acids long. With 7 bases removed from V and 0 bases from J, the gap between germline ends came to 15 bases. The CDR3 reads CASTLTGRANYGYTF. The CDR3 DNA follows: TGTGCCAGCACCCTAACGGGGAGAGCTAACTATGGCTACACCTTC.

This chain links TRBV19 with TRBJ2-2; TRBD2 agrees at 12 bases. CDR1 and CDR2 (germline): LNHDA, SQIVND (reference sequence). CDR3 size: 15 residues. V shed 5 bases, J shed 5 bases, and the junction held 3 bases outside the gene matches. The CDR3 DNA sequence: TGTGCCAGTAGTGGACTAGCGGGACGGACCGGGGAGCTGTTTTTT. Its protein product is CASSGLAGRTGELFF.

This chain joins TRBV7-2 and TRBJ2-5, with TRBD2 matching over 11 bases. The CDR3 length is 14 residues. Germline V gene data show CDR1 as SGHTA and CDR2 as FQGNSA. V shed 7 bases, J shed 3 bases, and the junction held 4 bases outside the gene matches. CDR3 in DNA: TGTGCCAGCACCGATAGCGGGAGGGAAGAGACCCAGTACTTC. This codes for CASTDSGREETQYF. The entire variable domain, with the rest obtained from reference TRBV7-2 and TRBJ2-5, is as follows: GAGVSQSPSNKVTEKGKDVELRCDPISGHTALYWYRQSLGQGLEFLIYFQGNSAPDKSGLPSDRFSAERTGGSVSTLTIQRTQQEDSAVYLCASTDSGREETQYFGPGTRLLVL.

The chain links TRBV7-2 to TRBJ2-5; no firm D call. The V end was cut by 3 bases, the J end by 4 bases, with 12 bases between. Per germline, CDR1 SGHTA and CDR2 FQGNSA. This CDR3 is built from 14 residues. Written as DNA, the CDR3 is TGTGCCAGCAGCTTGGGCAGGTCATCAGAGACCCAGTACTTC. Its translation is CASSLGRSSETQYF.

The rearrangement joins TRBV7-2 to TRBJ2-3; D uncertain. The germline gives CDR1 SGHTA, CDR2 FQGNSA. The CDR3 is 15 amino acids. Trimming cost V 0 bases and J 4 bases, with 11 bases left between them. CDR3 protein: CASSLAATDPDTQYF. Here the CDR3 DNA reads TGTGCCAGCAGCTTAGCTGCAACCGACCCAGATACGCAGTATTTT.

Of note for this clone: This sample includes further DNA sequences coding for the same CDR3. The chain uses TRBV7-3 and TRBJ2-3; D tentatively reads TRBD1 or TRBD2 (5 bases each). The CDR3 has 13 amino acids. Germline-derived CDR1 and CDR2 are SGHTA and FQGTGA. V was pared by 1 base and J by 6 bases, with 8 bases between. The CDR3 DNA reads as TGTGCCAGCAGCTTAAAAGGGGAGGATACGCAGTATTTT. Protein sequence: CASSLKGEDTQYF.

The genes are TRBV6-5 and TRBJ1-4; no definite D call. This CDR3 contains 15 residues. V lost 2 bases, J lost 8 bases, and 15 bases lay in between. CDR1 MNHEY and CDR2 SVGAGI come from the germline V gene. The CDR3 is CASSYQRRSGEKLFF. The CDR3 bases are TGTGCCAGCAGTTACCAGAGGCGGTCGGGCGAAAAACTGTTTTTT.

The genes are TRBV11-3 and TRBJ2-7; D is unresolved. Trimming took 5 bases from V and 2 from J, leaving 4 bases between them. CDR1 is SGHNT, CDR2 YENEEA, per germline. The CDR3 has 11 residues. Here the CDR3 reads CASSKTYEQYF. CDR3 DNA sequence: TGTGCCAGCAGCAAAACCTACGAGCAGTACTTC.